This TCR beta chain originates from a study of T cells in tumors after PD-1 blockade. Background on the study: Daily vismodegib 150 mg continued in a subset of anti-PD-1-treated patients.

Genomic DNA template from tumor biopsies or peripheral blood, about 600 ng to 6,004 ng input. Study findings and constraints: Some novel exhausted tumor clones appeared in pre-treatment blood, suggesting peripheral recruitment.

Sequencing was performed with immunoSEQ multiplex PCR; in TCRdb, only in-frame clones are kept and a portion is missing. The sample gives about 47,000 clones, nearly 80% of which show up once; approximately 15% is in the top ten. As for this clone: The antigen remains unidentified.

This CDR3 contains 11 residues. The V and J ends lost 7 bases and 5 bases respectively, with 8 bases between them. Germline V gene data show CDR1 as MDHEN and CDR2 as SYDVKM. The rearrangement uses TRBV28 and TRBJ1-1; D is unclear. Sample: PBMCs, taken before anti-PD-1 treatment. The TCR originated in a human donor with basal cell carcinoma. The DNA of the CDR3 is TGTGCCAGCATCGTCTCGACTGAAGCTTTCTTT. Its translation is CASIVSTEAFF.